Included here is one T cell receptor (beta chain) sequence, with context. Antigen unknown. Measured with immunoSEQ multiplex PCR; TCRdb has only the in-frame clones, and not every one. This sample has about 83,000 clones, with roughly 90% found just once. This entry comes from a study of identifying expanded T cells in peripheral blood. Collection occurred without any documented infections or immune events in donors. Whole-study results and caveats: Two-week clone count variance significantly increased as total template count grew. Over about two and four weeks, about 15 and 19 clones changed, versus around 1.1 between replicates.

Per germline, CDR1 KGHSH and CDR2 LQKENI. This CDR3 is built from 14 residues. The V and J ends lost 3 bases and 4 bases respectively, with 12 bases between them. The chain combines TRBV18 with TRBJ1-1; D is undetermined. The source of this sequence is a person between 18 and 70 years old in good health. The specimen sequenced was blood. Here the CDR3 reads CASSPQELGTEAFF. CDR3 DNA sequence: TGTGCCAGCTCACCCCAGGAGCTAGGCACTGAAGCTTTCTTT.